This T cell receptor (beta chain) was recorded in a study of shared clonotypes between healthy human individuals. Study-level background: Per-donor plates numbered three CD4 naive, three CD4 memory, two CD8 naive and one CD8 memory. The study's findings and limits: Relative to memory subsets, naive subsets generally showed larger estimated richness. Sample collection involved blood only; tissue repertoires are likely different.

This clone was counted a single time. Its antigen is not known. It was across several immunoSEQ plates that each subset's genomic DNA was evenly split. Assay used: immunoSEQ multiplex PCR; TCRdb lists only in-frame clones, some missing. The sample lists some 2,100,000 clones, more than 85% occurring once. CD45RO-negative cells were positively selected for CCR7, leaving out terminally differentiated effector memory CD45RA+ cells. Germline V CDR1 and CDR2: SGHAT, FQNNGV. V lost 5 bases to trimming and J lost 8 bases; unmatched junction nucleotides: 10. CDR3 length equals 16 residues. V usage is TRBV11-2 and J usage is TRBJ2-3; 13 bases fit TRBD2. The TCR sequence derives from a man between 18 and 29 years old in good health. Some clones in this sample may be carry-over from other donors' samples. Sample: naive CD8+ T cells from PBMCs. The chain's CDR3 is CASSPTSGRAVVTQYF. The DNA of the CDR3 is TGTGCCAGCAGCCCCACTAGCGGGAGGGCCGTTGTTACGCAGTATTTT.